Given below is one TCR beta chain in context. This entry belongs to a study of blood T cell repertoires in COVID-19. Study summary: Sources were T cells, B-cell-depleted T cells, or PBMCs; the material itself was cDNA or gDNA.

Germline-derived CDR1 and CDR2 are SGHDT and YYEEEE. V shed 3 bases and J 4 bases; nucleotides not matched to a gene: 5. The CDR3 consists of 14 residues. Authors' data handling: Amplification of reference gene primers provided the estimated nucleated cell counts. This table comes from immunoSEQ multiplex PCR, and its TCRdb copy is limited to in-frame clones, with some not included. From that table come the V and J calls and clone size; the DNA was used to work out D and trimming. The table lists roughly 250,000 clones, 75% to 90% of them singletons. This TCR came from a man between 60 and 70 years old who had recovered from COVID-19. V usage is TRBV5-6 and J usage is TRBJ2-3, with 7 bases lining up with TRBD2. Sequenced material: peripheral blood. The CDR3 here is CASSYVGLADTQYF. In nucleotides, the CDR3 is TGTGCCAGCAGCTATGTCGGACTAGCAGATACGCAGTATTTT.